Sequencing of this T cell receptor (beta chain) was carried out in a study of T cells in tumors after PD-1 blockade. Before and after PD-1 blockade, biopsies were collected from the same primary tumor site. On this clone: The antigen is undetermined.

V lost 4 bases and J 0 bases, leaving 12 bases between the germline ends. Germline assignment: CDR1 LGHDT and CDR2 YNNKEL (reference sequence). The CDR3 totals 16 residues. Study-wide results and caveats: Two pre-treatment samples showed no clonal replacement between them. Peripheral recruitment is suggested, as some novel exhausted tumor clones were in pre-treatment blood.

Only in-frame clones appear in the TCRdb table, and some are missing; sequencing was by immunoSEQ multiplex PCR. The repertoire holds roughly 12,000 clones, with 50% to 70% as singletons. This specimen consisted of tumor tissue, obtained before anti-PD-1 treatment. The receptor's source is a human donor with cutaneous squamous cell carcinoma. The rearrangement links TRBV3-1 (or the pseudogene TRBV3-2) to TRBJ2-2; D remains unclear. The CDR3 protein is CASSLRRNANTGELFF. In nucleotides, the CDR3 is TGTGCCAGCAGCCTCCGACGGAACGCGAACACCGGGGAGCTGTTTTTT.